One T cell receptor beta chain is described in this entry. The sample is drawn from a study of technical replicates of blood from a few donors. TCRdb's table, derived via immunoSEQ multiplex PCR, lists solely in-frame clones and lacks some. The sample yields approximately 12,000 clones, 90% to 95% seen once. V dropped 5 bases and J dropped 6 bases, with 19 bases sitting between them. The germline CDR1 and CDR2 sequences are MNHEY and SMNVEV (reference sequence). This CDR3 is built from 16 residues. The sample consisted of PBMCs. This TCR came from a human donor in good health. The V gene is TRBV27, the J gene TRBJ1-4, with TRBD1 as a possible D gene (6 bases). The CDR3, as DNA: TGTGCCAGCAGTGCCGGCACAGGGTTTCAGGATGAAAAACTGTTTTTT. This gives the protein CASSAGTGFQDEKLFF. Together with reference TRBV27 and TRBJ1-4, the CDR3 gives the full variable domain: EAQVTQNPRYLITVTGKKLTVTCSQNMNHEYMSWYRQDPGLGLRQIYYSMNVEVTDKGDVPEGYKVSRKEKRNFPLILESPSPNQTSLYFCASSAGTGFQDEKLFFGSGTQLSVL.